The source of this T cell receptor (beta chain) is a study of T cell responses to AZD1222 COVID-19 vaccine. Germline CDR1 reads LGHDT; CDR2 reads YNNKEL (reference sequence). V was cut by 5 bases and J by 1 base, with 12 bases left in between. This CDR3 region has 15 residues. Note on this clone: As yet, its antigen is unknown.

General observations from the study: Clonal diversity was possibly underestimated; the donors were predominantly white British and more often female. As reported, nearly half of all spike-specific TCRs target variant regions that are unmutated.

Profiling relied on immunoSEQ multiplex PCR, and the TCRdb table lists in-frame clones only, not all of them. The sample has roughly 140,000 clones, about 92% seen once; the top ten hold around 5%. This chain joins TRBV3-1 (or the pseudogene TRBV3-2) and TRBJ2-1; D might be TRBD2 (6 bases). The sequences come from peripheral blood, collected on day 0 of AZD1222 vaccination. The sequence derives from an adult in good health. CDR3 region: CASSYHGSSYNEQFF. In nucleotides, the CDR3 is TGTGCCAGCAGCTACCACGGGAGTTCCTACAATGAGCAGTTCTTC.